Below, 8 T cell receptor beta chains from the same sample are listed, as sequenced in a study of molecular identifiers for immune sequencing clone quantification. One entry per CDR3 protein, called by TCRdb with MiXCR from the PCR reads. The repertoire holds about 640,000 distinct CDR3 sequences, with roughly 21% as singletons. Sequencing was done on a sample of naive CD8+ T cells from blood, with Jurkat cell RNA spiked in. Subset indicated: FACS-sorted CD8+CD4-CCR7+CD45RA+ naive T cells. These receptors were obtained from a human donor in good health. Some libraries in this study had Jurkat cell RNA spiked in.

This clonotype was seen many times. V is TRBV7-9 and J is TRBJ2-7; D unresolved. The CDR3 totals 13 residues. Germline CDR1 is SEHNR and CDR2 is FQNEAQ (reference sequence). Trimming shortened V by 5 bases and J by 2 bases, and 10 bases separated the two germline ends. The chain's CDR3 is CASSPPAAYEQYF. CDR3 bases: TGTGCCAGCAGCCCGCCAGCCGCCTACGAGCAGTACTTC.

This clonotype was counted at least ten times. The chain carries TRBV25-1 and TRBJ1-1; 7 bases match TRBD1. V lost 1 base, J lost 8 bases, and 7 bases stayed unmatched. The length of the CDR3 is 14 residues. The germline V gene encodes CDR1 MGHDK and CDR2 SYGVNS. The CDR3 DNA reads TGTGCCAGCAGTGAATTAACAGGGGTTACCGAAGCTTTCTTT. This gives the protein CASSELTGVTEAFF.

Turning to this clonotype: A much more abundant neighbour one base away suggests this may be a read error. V usage is TRBV7-2 and J usage is TRBJ2-5, with a weak D call TRBD2 (6 bases). This CDR3 is 14 amino acids long. Germline V CDR1 and CDR2: SGHTA, FQGNSA. CDR3 loop: CASSLSQDRETRYF. CDR3 coding DNA: TGTGCCAGCAGCTTATCACAGGATCGGGAGACCCGGTACTTC.

This clonotype came up many times. This chain joins TRBV23-1 and TRBJ1-1; possibly TRBD1 for D (5 bases). TRBV23-1 is annotated as an ORF whose role is uncertain. V lost 0 bases and J lost 0, with 14 bases in between. There are 17 residues in the CDR3. CDR3 sequence: CASSQSGIQQVNTEAFF. The CDR3 DNA reads TGCGCCAGCAGTCAATCAGGGATTCAACAGGTGAACACTGAAGCTTTCTTT.

This clonotype was recorded at least ten times. The chain combines TRBV4-1 with TRBJ2-1; D not resolved. This CDR3 comprises 13 residues. The V end was cut by 1 base, the J end by 9 bases, with 10 bases between. CDR1 and CDR2 from the germline V gene are MGHRA and YSYEKL. The CDR3 DNA is TGCGCCAGCAGCCAAGCGGAATTTCCTGAGCAGTTCTTC. It encodes CASSQAEFPEQFF.

This clonotype was observed many times. The chain combines TRBV4-3 with TRBJ2-3; TRBD1 matches at 8 bases. Germline V gene sequence: CDR1 LGHNA, CDR2 YSLEER. With 6 bases clipped from V and 4 bases from J, the junction kept 15 bases outside the gene matches. This CDR3 contains 17 residues. The CDR3 protein is CASRESHRTGSPDTQYF. In DNA form, the CDR3 reads TGCGCCAGCAGAGAGTCACATCGGACAGGGTCCCCAGATACGCAGTATTTT.

This chain links TRBV29-1 with TRBJ1-2, with a weak D call TRBD1 (5 bases). The CDR3 totals 14 residues. Germline V gene data show CDR1 as SQVTM and CDR2 as ANQGSEA. V was clipped by 5 bases and J by 2 bases, with 15 bases between them. In DNA, the CDR3 is TGCAGCGTTCATCCCCCGGGGGACAACTATGGCTACACCTTC. Protein product: CSVHPPGDNYGYTF.

Concerning this clonotype itself: This may arise from a read error, as a much more abundant clone is one base away. The J gene is TRBJ2-1, the V gene TRBV11-2, with D possibly matching TRBD2 (5 bases). Germline loops: CDR1 SGHAT, CDR2 FQNNGV. The CDR3 covers 14 residues. CDR3 in DNA: TGTGCCAGCAGCTTAGGTGGAGGAGGCAATGGGCAGTTCTTC. Its protein is CASSLGGGGNGQFF.